The T cell receptor (beta chain) under discussion was sequenced for a study of control samples from healthy donors and cancer patients. TCRdb keeps only in-frame clones here, not all; method: immunoSEQ multiplex PCR. The profile shows 46,000 or so clones, over 90% of them singletons. Germline V gene data show CDR1 as SNHLY and CDR2 as FYNNEI. V was shortened by 6 bases and J by 7 bases, with 12 bases between the two germline ends. The CDR3 covers 13 residues. This TCR was sampled from a woman aged 50 to 60 with head and neck cancer. This chain connects TRBV2 to TRBJ1-4; D unresolved. The sequenced sample was PBMCs. The CDR3 DNA is TGTGCCAGCAGGCAGTTAATTGGTGAAAAACTGTTTTTT. This codes for CASRQLIGEKLFF.